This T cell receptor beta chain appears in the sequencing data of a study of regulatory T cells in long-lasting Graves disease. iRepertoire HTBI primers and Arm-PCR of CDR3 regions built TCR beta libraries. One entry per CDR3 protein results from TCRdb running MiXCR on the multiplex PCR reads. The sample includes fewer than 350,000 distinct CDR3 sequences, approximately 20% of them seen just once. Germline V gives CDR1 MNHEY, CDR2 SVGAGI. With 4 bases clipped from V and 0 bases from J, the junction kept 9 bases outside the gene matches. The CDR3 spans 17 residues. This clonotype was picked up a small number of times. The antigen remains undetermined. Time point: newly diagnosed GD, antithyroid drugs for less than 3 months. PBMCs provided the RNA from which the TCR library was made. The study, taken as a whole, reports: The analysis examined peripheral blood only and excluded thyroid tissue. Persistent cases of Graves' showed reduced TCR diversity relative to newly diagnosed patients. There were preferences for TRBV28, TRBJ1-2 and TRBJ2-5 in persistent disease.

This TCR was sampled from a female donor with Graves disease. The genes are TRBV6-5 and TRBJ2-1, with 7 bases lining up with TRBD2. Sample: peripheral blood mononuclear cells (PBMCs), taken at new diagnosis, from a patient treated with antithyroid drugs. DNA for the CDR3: TGTGCCAGCAGTTCCACAGACGGGAGGAGCTCCTACAATGAGCAGTTCTTC. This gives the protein CASSSTDGRSSYNEQFF.